The text below deals with one T cell receptor beta chain. These data belong to a study of blood T cell repertoires in COVID-19. Study overall: The United States, Italy and Spain provided the acute and convalescent COVID-19 samples.

This CDR3 has 11 amino acids. Germline CDR1 MDHEN, CDR2 SYDVKM. V lost 7 bases and J 5 bases, leaving 8 bases between the germline ends. The assay was immunoSEQ multiplex PCR, and TCRdb's table has in-frame clones only and misses some. Of approximately 88,000 clones listed, about three quarters are singletons. This clonotype was obtained from a human donor in a cohort sampled during active COVID-19. The sequenced material came from peripheral blood. The chain combines TRBV28 with TRBJ2-5; D gene ambiguous. CDR3 sequence (DNA): TGTGCCAGCACCACCGAGGAGACCCAGTACTTC. It encodes CASTTEETQYF.